This passage covers 12 T cell receptor beta chains from one sample sequenced in a study of cytomegalovirus exposure and HLA in healthy donors. The PCR used 60 Vbeta and 13 Jbeta primers. The method was immunoSEQ multiplex PCR; TCRdb's version includes in-frame clones alone and lacks a portion of them. The sample lists 110,000 to 150,000 clones; approximately 84% were seen once. The material sequenced was PBMCs. These receptors came from a woman aged 60 to 75 in good health and CMV-seropositive.

CDR3 region: CSVGEGQSYGYTF. CDR3 bases: TGCAGCGTTGGGGAGGGGCAGTCCTACGGCTACACCTTC. V is TRBV29-1 and J is TRBJ1-2, with D tentatively TRBD1 (5 bases). This CDR3 has 13 residues. Germline V lookup: CDR1 SQVTM, CDR2 ANQGSEA. V was shortened by 4 bases and J by 8 bases, with 17 bases between the two germline ends.

The CDR3 nucleotides read TGTGCCAGCAGTTTCGCGACTATAGATTCGGAGTACTTC. This translates into CASSFATIDSEYF. The rearrangement uses TRBV28 and TRBJ2-7; weak D call: TRBD2 (5 bases). The germline CDR1 and CDR2 sequences are MDHEN and SYDVKM. This CDR3 is 13 amino acids long. Trimming left V 3 bases short and J 11 bases short, with 17 bases between. Supplemented by reference TRBV28 and TRBJ2-7, the full variable domain reads DVKVTQSSRYLVKRTGEKVFLECVQDMDHENMFWYRQDPGLGLRLIYFSYDVKMKEKGDIPEGYSVSREKKERFSLILESASTNQTSMYLCASSFATIDSEYFGPGTRLTVT.

A note on this clone: In the same sample, other DNA sequences code for this CDR3. The chain combines TRBV28 with TRBJ2-7; D may be TRBD1 (5 bases). The germline V gene encodes CDR1 MDHEN and CDR2 SYDVKM. This CDR3 is 13 amino acids long. V shed 5 bases and J shed 2 bases, with 10 bases lying between them. As DNA, the CDR3 is TGTGCCAGCAGTCCCACAGGTCCCTACGAGCAGTACTTC. It codes for CASSPTGPYEQYF.

The chain links TRBV14 to TRBJ2-3; 7 bases fit TRBD1. Germline V gives CDR1 SGHDN, CDR2 FVKESK. J was trimmed by 3 bases and V by 3 bases; bases with no gene match: 12. The CDR3 has 17 residues. CDR3 in DNA: TGTGCCAGCAGCCAGTCTTTGAGACAGGGTTGGACAGATACGCAGTATTTT. Translated: CASSQSLRQGWTDTQYF.

Worth noting for this clone: At one end, the junction sequence differs from germline, possibly due to a read error. CDR3 sequence (DNA): TGTGCTAGCAGCCTTAGCGGGAGCTCCTACAATGAGCAGTTCTTC. This translates into CASSLSGSSYNEQFF. The chain uses TRBV7-7 and TRBJ2-1, with 9 bases matching TRBD2. Germline V gives CDR1 SSHAT, CDR2 FNYEAQ (reference sequence). This CDR3 spans 15 amino acids.

This clone was counted once. The J gene is TRBJ2-1, the V gene TRBV7-2; 11 bases map to TRBD2. The CDR3 is 15 amino acids. Germline V gene data show CDR1 as SGHTA and CDR2 as FQGNSA. V lost 3 bases and J lost 7; bases outside the gene matches: 5. The CDR3 reads CASSFQTSGINEQFF. The CDR3 nucleotides are TGTGCCAGCAGCTTTCAGACTAGCGGGATTAATGAGCAGTTCTTC.

The V call is TRBV15, the J call TRBJ2-7; D perhaps matches TRBD2 (5 bases). The V end was cut by 3 bases, the J end by 2 bases, with 11 bases between. CDR3 length: 14 residues. Germline V gene data show CDR1 as LNHNV and CDR2 as YYDKDF (reference sequence). CDR3 DNA sequence: TGTGCCACCAGCAGGGGTCTAGCCGCCTACGAGCAGTACTTC. Its protein is CATSRGLAAYEQYF.

The chain uses TRBV5-4 and TRBJ2-3; the match to TRBD2 covers 8 bases. Germline CDR1 is SGHNT and CDR2 is YYREEE (reference sequence). V was clipped by 5 bases and J by 2 bases; unmatched bases: 10. The CDR3 covers 16 residues. The CDR3 loop is CASRIGTSGHTDTQYF. The CDR3 nucleotides are TGTGCCAGCAGGATAGGTACTAGCGGTCACACAGATACGCAGTATTTT.

This clone was seen only a few times. The chain's CDR3 is CAWSGGGETQYF. The DNA for the CDR3 is TGTGCCTGGAGTGGGGGGGGAGAGACCCAGTACTTC. The V call is TRBV30, the J call TRBJ2-5, with TRBD2 matching over 7 bases. This CDR3 contains 12 residues. The germline CDR1 and CDR2 sequences are GTSNPN and SVGIG (reference sequence). V shed 1 base and J 4 bases; nucleotides not matched to a gene: 0.

The chain employs TRBV7-9 and TRBJ2-3, with 8 bases aligning to TRBD1. The germline gives CDR1 SEHNR, CDR2 FQNEAQ (reference sequence). V lost 7 bases, J lost 6 bases, and 9 bases stayed unmatched. The CDR3 has 14 residues. DNA of the CDR3: TGTGCCAGCACCCCCCAGGGGGCAGGGGATACGCAGTATTTT. Amino acid sequence: CASTPQGAGDTQYF.

The genes are TRBV6-5 and TRBJ2-7; 7 bases map to TRBD2. This CDR3 comprises 16 residues. V gave up 0 bases and J gave up 0 bases; unmatched junction bases: 5. Germline CDR1 reads MNHEY; CDR2 reads SVGAGI. CDR3 coding DNA: TGTGCCAGCAGTTACTCCGGCGGGGGAAGCTCCTACGAGCAGTACTTC. Translation: CASSYSGGGSSYEQYF.

This clone was seen just once. J is TRBJ2-2 and V is TRBV28, with a weak D call TRBD1 (6 bases). Germline V CDR1 and CDR2: MDHEN, SYDVKM. V lost 10 bases and J lost 1, with 13 bases in between. The CDR3 covers 14 residues. CDR3 in amino acids: CATSPTGNTGELFF. In nucleotides, the CDR3 is TGTGCCACTTCTCCGACAGGGAACACCGGGGAGCTGTTTTTT.